The entry below describes one T cell receptor beta chain. The length of the CDR3 is 15 residues. Trimming stripped 0 bases from V and 6 bases from J, with 15 bases between. Germline V lookup: CDR1 SGHRS, CDR2 YFSETQ. The sample is drawn from a study of cytomegalovirus exposure and HLA in healthy donors. With 60 Vbeta and 13 Jbeta primers, the PCR was carried out. TCRdb's copy holds only in-frame clones and misses some; the assay was immunoSEQ multiplex PCR. The sample lists 160,000 or so clones, roughly 80% occurring once. This sequence was found in a man aged 30-40 years in good health and CMV-seronegative. Sequenced material: PBMCs. The chain is built from TRBV5-1 and TRBJ1-2; maybe TRBD1 (6 bases). The CDR3 protein is CASSLDQGNMDGYTF. The CDR3, as DNA: TGCGCCAGCAGCTTGGACCAGGGGAATATGGATGGCTACACCTTC. The full variable domain, completed using reference TRBV5-1 and TRBJ1-2, is KAGVTQTPRYLIKTRGQQVTLSCSPISGHRSVSWYQQTPGQGLQFLFEYFSETQRNKGNFPGRFSGRQFSNSRSEMNVSTLELGDSALYLCASSLDQGNMDGYTFGSGTRLTVV.